This is a list of T cell receptor beta chains from one sample in a study of T-cell reconstitution after alpha-beta-depleted transplantation in children. TCRdb independently ran MiXCR on the PCR reads; one entry per CDR3 protein. Altogether about 150,000 distinct CDR3 sequences are present, roughly 9% being singletons, with the ten largest covering about a sixth. Sequences were derived from PBMCs, mostly from graft donor cells, sampled 180 days after TCRalphabeta/CD19-depleted stem cell transplant. Receptor source: a female patient aged 2 to 10 who had a stem cell transplant for congenital amegakaryocytic thrombocytopenia, so the T cells may come from the graft donor. CDR3s include the opening cysteine and the closing phenylalanine or tryptophan. A D gene is named only where the DNA matches it firmly. The size of a clone is reported for some rows only, either as once, few or many, or as a class for expanded clones.

clone_size,v_call,d_call,j_call,cdr3_aa,cdr3_nt
many,TRBV7-2,.,TRBJ2-3,CASRGTGLGLRDTQYF,TGTGCCAGCAGGGGAACCGGACTGGGGCTAAGAGATACGCAGTATTTT
many,TRBV29-1,TRBD1,TRBJ1-2,CSVETGERGYTF,TGCAGCGTTGAGACAGGGGAGAGGGGCTACACCTTC
many,TRBV28,.,TRBJ1-2,CASSPLVPEESYTF,TGTGCCAGCAGTCCCCTCGTCCCCGAGGAAAGCTACACCTTC
.,TRBV2,.,TRBJ2-1,CASRGTPSEGGWDEQFF,TGTGCCAGCAGGGGCACTCCTTCGGAGGGGGGCTGGGATGAGCAGTTCTTC
.,TRBV5-1,TRBD1,TRBJ2-1,CASSLGNRGYNEQFF,TGCGCCAGCAGCTTGGGTAACAGGGGATACAATGAGCAGTTCTTC
many,TRBV5-1,.,TRBJ1-6,CASSLFQNNSPLHF,TGCGCCAGCAGCTTGTTTCAAAACAATTCACCCCTCCACTTT
medium-sized,TRBV14,TRBD2,TRBJ2-2,CASSQDWEGMNTGELFF,TGTGCCAGCAGCCAAGATTGGGAGGGAATGAACACCGGGGAGCTGTTTTTT
.,TRBV5-4,.,TRBJ1-1,CASSLEQRSTEAFF,TGTGCCAGCAGCTTGGAACAAAGGAGCACTGAAGCTTTCTTT
few,TRBV10-3,TRBD2,TRBJ2-4,CAISDGAGANIQYF,TGTGCCATCAGTGACGGTGCGGGAGCAAACATTCAGTACTTC
few,TRBV5-1,TRBD2,TRBJ2-1,CASSRHEGLASREQFF,TGCGCCAGCAGCAGACACGAGGGACTAGCTTCCCGCGAGCAGTTCTTC
many,TRBV5-1,TRBD1,TRBJ2-1,CASSATGVSYNEQFF,TGCGCCAGCAGCGCTACAGGGGTCTCCTACAATGAGCAGTTCTTC
many,TRBV5-1,TRBD2,TRBJ2-7,CASSLASGSHEQYF,TGCGCCAGCAGCTTGGCTAGCGGGAGCCACGAGCAGTACTTC
few,TRBV5-6,TRBD2,TRBJ2-1,CASSLVWSGRAFYNEQFF,TGTGCCAGCAGCTTGGTGTGGAGCGGGAGGGCCTTTTACAATGAGCAGTTCTTC
many,TRBV15,.,TRBJ2-3,CATSSLGLLGNQDTQYF,TGTGCCACCAGCAGCCTCGGACTCCTGGGCAATCAAGATACGCAGTATTTT
many,TRBV5-1,.,TRBJ2-7,CASSFDGSVYEQYF,TGCGCCAGCAGCTTCGACGGGAGTGTCTACGAGCAGTACTTC
.,TRBV29-1,.,TRBJ1-1,CSARGRGGSEAFF,TGCAGCGCTCGTGGTCGAGGGGGATCTGAAGCTTTCTTT
many,TRBV12-3/TRBV12-4,TRBD2,TRBJ2-1,CASRPLAGGPSEQFF,TGTGCCAGCAGACCCCTAGCGGGAGGGCCGTCTGAGCAGTTCTTC
few,TRBV20-1,TRBD2,TRBJ2-5,CSARLASGDWYQETQYF,TGCAGTGCTCGCCTAGCTAGCGGGGATTGGTACCAAGAGACCCAGTACTTC
many,TRBV12-3/TRBV12-4,.,TRBJ2-2,CAFRRGPDGELFF,TGTGCCTTTCGTCGGGGTCCCGACGGGGAGCTGTTTTTT
many,TRBV28,TRBD1,TRBJ2-5,CASSPYRGRLETQYF,TGTGCCAGCAGTCCCTACAGGGGGCGGTTAGAGACCCAGTACTTC
many,TRBV12-3/TRBV12-4,.,TRBJ1-1,CASSLAQNTEAFF,TGTGCCAGCAGTTTAGCGCAGAACACTGAAGCTTTCTTT
.,TRBV28,TRBD1,TRBJ2-6,CASSRTGANSGANGLTF,TGTGCCAGCAGTCGGACAGGGGCAAACTCTGGGGCCAACGGCCTGACTTTC
.,TRBV6-1,.,TRBJ2-7,CASSGGYRAYEQYF,TGTGCCAGCAGTGGGGGGTACAGGGCCTACGAGCAGTACTTC
few,TRBV11-2,TRBD1,TRBJ1-4,CASRKLTGVRTNEKLFF,TGTGCCAGCAGAAAGCTAACAGGGGTGCGGACTAATGAAAAACTGTTTTTT